The sequence of this T cell receptor (beta chain) was determined in a study of blood T cells in healthy people across ages. This clonotype was counted many times. Primers used in a second PCR of about 7 to 12 cycles were a sample-barcoded 5' primer and a J-beta primer mix. TCRdb processed the 5' RACE reads anew with MiXCR; each CDR3 protein has one entry. This sample has 650,000 to 950,000 distinct CDR3 sequences, with around 42% found just once. Trimming removed 0 bases from V and 0 bases from J, with 9 bases in between. Germline CDR1 LGHNA, CDR2 YSLEER. There are 17 residues in the CDR3. Sequenced: blood. The receptor was isolated from a man in his sixties in good health. The V gene is TRBV4-3, the J gene TRBJ2-6, with no clear D. In DNA form, the CDR3 reads TGCGCCAGCAGCCAAGAGATAGCACGCTCTGGGGCCAACGTCCTGACTTTC. Translated, it gives CASSQEIARSGANVLTF.